This TCR beta chain was obtained from a study of post-analysis software for immune sequencing data. Findings of the study overall: Multiple sclerosis patients showed significantly lower normalized Chao1 diversity than controls did. About 5 TRBV segments occurring more often in patients than controls included TRBV5-6, TRBV5-1 and TRBV20-1.

In its sample, this clonotype was seen a few times. Its antigen remains unknown. Germline loops: CDR1 MNHNY, CDR2 SVGAGI (reference sequence). The CDR3 runs to 13 residues. The trim removed 6 bases at V and 5 bases at J, leaving 5 bases unmatched. Tagging with unique molecular identifiers was a feature of the TCR beta cDNA libraries. T cells numbering about 0.9 to 10 million yielded cDNA molecules that totaled some 500,000. TCRdb fed the PCR reads into MiXCR, producing one record per CDR3 protein. The sample lists around 700,000 distinct CDR3 sequences, approximately 59% occurring once. Input material: blood. This TCR came from a girl aged 2-10 years with multiple sclerosis. The chain recombines TRBV6-6 with TRBJ2-5; 8 positions match TRBD2. The CDR3 DNA sequence: TGTGCCAGCAGAACTTTAGCGGGGGAGACCCAGTACTTC. Amino acids: CASRTLAGETQYF.